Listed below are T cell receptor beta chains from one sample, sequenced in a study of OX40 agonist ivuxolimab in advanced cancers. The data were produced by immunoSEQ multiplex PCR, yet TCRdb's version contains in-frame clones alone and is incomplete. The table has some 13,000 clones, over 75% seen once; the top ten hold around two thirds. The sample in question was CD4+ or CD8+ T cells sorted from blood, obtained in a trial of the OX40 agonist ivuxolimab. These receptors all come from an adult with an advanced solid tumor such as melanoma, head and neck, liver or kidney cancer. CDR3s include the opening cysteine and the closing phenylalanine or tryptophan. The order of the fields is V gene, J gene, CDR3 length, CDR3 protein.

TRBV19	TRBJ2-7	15	CASSDWREGSYEQYF
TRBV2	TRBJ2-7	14	CASRAGQISYEQYF
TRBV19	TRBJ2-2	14	CASSTRSNTGELFF
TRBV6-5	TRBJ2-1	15	CASSVLAGDYNEQFF
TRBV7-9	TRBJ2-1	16	CASSLAGQLTYNEQFF
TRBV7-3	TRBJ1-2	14	CASSPGDGVYGYTF
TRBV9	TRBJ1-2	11	CASRGLYGYTF
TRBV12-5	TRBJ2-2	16	CASGLPQGPNTGELFF
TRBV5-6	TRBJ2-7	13	CASSLGTTYEQYF
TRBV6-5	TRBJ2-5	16	CASSYSRPGGGGTQYF
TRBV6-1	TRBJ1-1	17	CASSEALPGLMNTEAFF
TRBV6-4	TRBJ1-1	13	CASSYSMNTEAFF
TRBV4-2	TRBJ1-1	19	CASSPYAPGTGIMNTEAFF
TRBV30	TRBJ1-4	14	CAWRPGQGTEKLFF
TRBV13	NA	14	CASSSASRGYEQYF
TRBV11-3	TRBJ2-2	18	CASSFRGGTDSNTGELFF
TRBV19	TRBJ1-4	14	CASSIDTLGEKLFF
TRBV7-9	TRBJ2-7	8	CASSLPNF
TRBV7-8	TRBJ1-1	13	CASSLDGVTEAFF
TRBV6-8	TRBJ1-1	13	CASSYSMNTEAFF
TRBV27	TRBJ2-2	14	CASSLLQGTGELFF
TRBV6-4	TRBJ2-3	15	CASSDPSRNTDTQYF
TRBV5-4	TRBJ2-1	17	CASSLGGRLAGGDEQFF
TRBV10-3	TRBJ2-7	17	CAISEEGLAAMGHEQYF
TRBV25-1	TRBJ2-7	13	CASRDPDGYEQYF
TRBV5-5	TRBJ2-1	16	CASSFVAGPLYNEQFF
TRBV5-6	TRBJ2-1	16	CASSSPVAAGGNEQFF
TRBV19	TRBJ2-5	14	CASSIGRGQETQYF
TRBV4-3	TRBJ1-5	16	CASSQGQPYSNQPQHF
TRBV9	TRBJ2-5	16	CASNSGLAGVQETQYF
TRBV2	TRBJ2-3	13	CASSEGPTDTQYF
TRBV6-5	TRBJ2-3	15	CASSPWDRGTDTQYF
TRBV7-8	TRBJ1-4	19	CASSLDEGQQGYENEKLFF
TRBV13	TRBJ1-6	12	CASSESRSPLHF
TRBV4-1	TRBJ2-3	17	CASSQESGRPSTDTQYF
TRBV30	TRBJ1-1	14	CAWRPQVDSSEAFF
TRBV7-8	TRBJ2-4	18	CASSLEASGGAFKNIQYF
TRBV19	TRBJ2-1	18	CASSPGGTSGGPYNEQFF
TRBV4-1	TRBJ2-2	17	CASSQAPGQSRTGELFF
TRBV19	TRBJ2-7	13	CASSISGQTGRYF
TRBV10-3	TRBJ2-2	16	CAIKPGLAGYTGELFF
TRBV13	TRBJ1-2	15	CASSLVGQLNYGYTF
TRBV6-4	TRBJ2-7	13	CASSDPRAGGQYF
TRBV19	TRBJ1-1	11	CASSIITEAFF
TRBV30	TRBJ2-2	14	CAWSTGDFTGELFF
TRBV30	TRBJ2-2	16	CAWSVVETGVTGELFF
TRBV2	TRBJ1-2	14	CARTEKTANYGYTF
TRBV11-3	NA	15	CASSLRGARAYEQYF
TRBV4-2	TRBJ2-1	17	CASSQGVGGTSYNEQFF
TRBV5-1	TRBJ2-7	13	CASRAKEAYEQYF